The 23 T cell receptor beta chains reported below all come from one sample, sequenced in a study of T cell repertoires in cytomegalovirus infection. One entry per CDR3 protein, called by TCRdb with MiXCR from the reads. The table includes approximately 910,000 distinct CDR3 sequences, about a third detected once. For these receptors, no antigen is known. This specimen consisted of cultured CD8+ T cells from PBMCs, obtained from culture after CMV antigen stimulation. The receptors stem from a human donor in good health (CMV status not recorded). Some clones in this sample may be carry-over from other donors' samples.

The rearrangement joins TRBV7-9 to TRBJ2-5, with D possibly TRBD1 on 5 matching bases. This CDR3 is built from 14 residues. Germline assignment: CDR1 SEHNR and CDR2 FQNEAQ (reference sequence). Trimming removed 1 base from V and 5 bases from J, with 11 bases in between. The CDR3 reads CASSLVRVEETQYF. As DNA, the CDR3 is TGTGCCAGCAGCTTAGTCAGGGTTGAGGAGACCCAGTACTTC.

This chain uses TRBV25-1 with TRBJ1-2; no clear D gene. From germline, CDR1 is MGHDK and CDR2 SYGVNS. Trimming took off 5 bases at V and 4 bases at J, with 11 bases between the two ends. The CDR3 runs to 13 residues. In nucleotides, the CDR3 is TGTGCCAGCAGTACCCCTAGGGCCTATGGCTACACCTTC. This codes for CASSTPRAYGYTF.

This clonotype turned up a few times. CDR3: CASSFPQGAGTEAFF. As DNA, the CDR3 is TGTGCCAGCAGTTTCCCTCAGGGCGCGGGCACTGAAGCTTTCTTT. The rearrangement links TRBV28 to TRBJ1-1; D might be TRBD1 (5 bases). The CDR3 consists of 15 residues. Looked up from germline, CDR1 is MDHEN and CDR2 is SYDVKM. The V end was cut by 3 bases, the J end by 4 bases, with 15 bases between.

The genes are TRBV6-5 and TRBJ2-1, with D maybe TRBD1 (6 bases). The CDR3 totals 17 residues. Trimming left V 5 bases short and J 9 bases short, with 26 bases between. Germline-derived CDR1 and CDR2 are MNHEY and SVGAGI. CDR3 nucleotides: TGTGCCAGCAGTACCAGGGACACCAGTAGGTTTTTGCGTGAGCAGTTCTTC. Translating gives CASSTRDTSRFLREQFF.

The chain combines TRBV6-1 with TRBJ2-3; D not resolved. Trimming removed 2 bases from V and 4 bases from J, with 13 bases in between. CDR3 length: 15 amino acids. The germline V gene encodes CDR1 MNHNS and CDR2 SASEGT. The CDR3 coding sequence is TGTGCCAGCAGTGAATCCCCCGGTGGGGCAGATACGCAGTATTTT. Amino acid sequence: CASSESPGGADTQYF.

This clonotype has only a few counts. This CDR3 reads CASSVEGDQETQYF. The DNA of the CDR3 is TGTGCCAGCAGCGTAGAAGGTGACCAAGAGACCCAGTACTTC. The chain uses TRBV9 and TRBJ2-5; D is uncertain. Trimming took 0 bases from V and 0 from J, leaving 6 bases between them. The CDR3 length is 14 residues. From germline, CDR1 is SGDLS and CDR2 YYNGEE.

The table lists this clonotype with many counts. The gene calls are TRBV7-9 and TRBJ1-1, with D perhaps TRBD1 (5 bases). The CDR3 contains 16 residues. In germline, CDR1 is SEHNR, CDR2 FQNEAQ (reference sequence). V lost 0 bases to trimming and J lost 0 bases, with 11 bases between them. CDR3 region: CASSLAMGPMNTEAFF. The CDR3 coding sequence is TGTGCCAGCAGCTTAGCTATGGGACCGATGAACACTGAAGCTTTCTTT.

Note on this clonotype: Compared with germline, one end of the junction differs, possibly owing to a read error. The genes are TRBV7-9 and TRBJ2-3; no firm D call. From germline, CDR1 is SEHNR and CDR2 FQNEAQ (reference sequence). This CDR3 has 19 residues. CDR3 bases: TGTGTCAGCAGCCCCGCTAAGGGCGGCCAGCCTATAAGCACAGATACGCAGTATTTT. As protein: CVSSPAKGGQPISTDTQYF.

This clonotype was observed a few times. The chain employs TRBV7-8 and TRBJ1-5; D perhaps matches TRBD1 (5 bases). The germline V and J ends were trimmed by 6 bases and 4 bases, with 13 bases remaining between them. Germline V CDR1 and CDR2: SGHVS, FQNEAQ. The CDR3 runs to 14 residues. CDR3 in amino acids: CASRSRDGNQPQHF. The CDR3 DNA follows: TGTGCCAGCAGATCCCGGGACGGTAATCAGCCCCAGCATTTT.

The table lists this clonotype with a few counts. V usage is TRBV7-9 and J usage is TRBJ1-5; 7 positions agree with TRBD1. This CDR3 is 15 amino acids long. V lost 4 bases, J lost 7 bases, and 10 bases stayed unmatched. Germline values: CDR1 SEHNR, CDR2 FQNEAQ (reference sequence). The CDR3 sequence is CASSSSTGREQPQHF. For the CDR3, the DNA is TGTGCCAGCAGCTCCTCGACAGGGAGAGAACAGCCCCAGCATTTT.

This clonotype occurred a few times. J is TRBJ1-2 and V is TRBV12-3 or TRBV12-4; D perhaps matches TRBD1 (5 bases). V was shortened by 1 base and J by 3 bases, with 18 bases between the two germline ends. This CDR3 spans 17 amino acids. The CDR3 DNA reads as TGTGCCAGCAGTTTAGAGGGGTCCTCCTATATAGACTATGGCTACACCTTC. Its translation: CASSLEGSSYIDYGYTF.

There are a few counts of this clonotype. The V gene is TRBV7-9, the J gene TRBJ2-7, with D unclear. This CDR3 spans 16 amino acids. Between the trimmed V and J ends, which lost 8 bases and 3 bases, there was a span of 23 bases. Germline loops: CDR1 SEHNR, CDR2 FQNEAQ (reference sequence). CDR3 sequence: CASAHSALTNSYEQYF. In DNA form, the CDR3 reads TGTGCCAGCGCTCACTCTGCATTAACCAACAGCTACGAGCAGTACTTC.

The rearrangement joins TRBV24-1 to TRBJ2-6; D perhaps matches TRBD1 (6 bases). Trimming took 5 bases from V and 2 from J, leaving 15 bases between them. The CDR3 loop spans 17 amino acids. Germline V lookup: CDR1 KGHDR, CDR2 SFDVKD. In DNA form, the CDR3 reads TGTGCCACCAGTGGGTACGATGAGGGGGCTGGGGCCAACGTCCTGACTTTC. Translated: CATSGYDEGAGANVLTF.

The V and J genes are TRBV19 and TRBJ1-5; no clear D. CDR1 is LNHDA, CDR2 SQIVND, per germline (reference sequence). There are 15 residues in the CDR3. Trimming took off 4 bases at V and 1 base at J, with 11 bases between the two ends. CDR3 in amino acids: CASSNSLRSNQPQHF. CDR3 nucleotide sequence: TGTGCCAGTAGTAACAGCCTACGGAGCAATCAGCCCCAGCATTTT.

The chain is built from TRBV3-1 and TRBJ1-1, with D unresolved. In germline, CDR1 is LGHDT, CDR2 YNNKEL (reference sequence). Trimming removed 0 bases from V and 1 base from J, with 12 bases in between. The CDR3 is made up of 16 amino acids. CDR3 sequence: CASSQEVIWGNTEAFF. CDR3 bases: TGTGCCAGCAGCCAAGAGGTTATTTGGGGGAACACTGAAGCTTTCTTT.

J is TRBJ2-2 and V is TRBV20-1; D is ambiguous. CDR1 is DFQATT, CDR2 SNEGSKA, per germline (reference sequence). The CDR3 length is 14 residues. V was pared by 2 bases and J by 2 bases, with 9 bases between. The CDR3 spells CSARFGVNTGELFF. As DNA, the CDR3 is TGCAGTGCTAGATTTGGGGTTAACACCGGGGAGCTGTTTTTT.

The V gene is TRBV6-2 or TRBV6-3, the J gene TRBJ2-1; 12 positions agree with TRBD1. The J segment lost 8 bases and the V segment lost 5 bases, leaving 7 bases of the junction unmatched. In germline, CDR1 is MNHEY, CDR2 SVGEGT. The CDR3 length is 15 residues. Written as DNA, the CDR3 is TGTGCCAGCAGTCGGGACAGGGGGCAGGGTGATGAGCAGTTCTTC. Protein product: CASSRDRGQGDEQFF.

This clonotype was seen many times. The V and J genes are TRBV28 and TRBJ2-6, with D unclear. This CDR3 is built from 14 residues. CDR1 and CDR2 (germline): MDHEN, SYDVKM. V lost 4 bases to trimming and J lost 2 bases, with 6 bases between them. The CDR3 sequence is CASSSLAGANVLTF. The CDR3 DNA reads TGTGCCAGCAGTTCCCTAGCTGGGGCCAACGTCCTGACTTTC.

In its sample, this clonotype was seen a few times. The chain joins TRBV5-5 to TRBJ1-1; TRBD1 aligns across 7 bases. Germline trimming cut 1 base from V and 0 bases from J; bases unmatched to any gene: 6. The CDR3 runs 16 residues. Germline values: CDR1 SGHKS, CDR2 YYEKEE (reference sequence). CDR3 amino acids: CASSLWDSPMNTEAFF. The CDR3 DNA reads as TGTGCCAGCAGCTTGTGGGACAGCCCGATGAACACTGAAGCTTTCTTT.

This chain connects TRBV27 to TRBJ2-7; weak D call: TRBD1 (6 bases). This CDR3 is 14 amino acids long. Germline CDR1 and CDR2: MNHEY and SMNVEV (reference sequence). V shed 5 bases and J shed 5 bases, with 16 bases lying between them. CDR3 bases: TGTGCCAGCAGTCAACAGGGCTTGGGGAACGAGCAGTACTTC. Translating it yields CASSQQGLGNEQYF.

CDR3: CASNNYSYGYTF. The CDR3 DNA sequence: TGTGCCAGCAATAATTACAGCTATGGCTACACCTTC. This chain joins TRBV6-5 and TRBJ1-2; D is unclear. The V end lost 7 bases, the J end lost 4 bases, and 10 bases lay between the germline ends. There are 12 residues in the CDR3. CDR1 is MNHEY, CDR2 SVGAGI, per germline.

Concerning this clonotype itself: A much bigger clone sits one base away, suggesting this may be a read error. The CDR3 loop reads CASSLDTGLHYGYTF. The DNA for the CDR3 is TGTGCCAGCAGCTTAGATACAGGGTTACACTATGGCTACACCTTC. The chain joins TRBV7-8 to TRBJ1-2, with D possibly matching TRBD1 (6 bases). V lost 1 base to trimming and J lost 3 bases, with 12 bases between them. The CDR3 is 15 residues long. In germline, CDR1 is SGHVS, CDR2 FQNEAQ. Looking up the rest from reference TRBV7-8 and TRBJ1-2 gives the full variable domain: GAGVSQSPRYKVAKRGQDVALRCDPISGHVSLFWYQQALGQGPEFLTYFQNEAQLDKSGLPSDRFFAERPEGSVSTLKIQRTQQEDSAVYLCASSLDTGLHYGYTFGSGTRLTVV.

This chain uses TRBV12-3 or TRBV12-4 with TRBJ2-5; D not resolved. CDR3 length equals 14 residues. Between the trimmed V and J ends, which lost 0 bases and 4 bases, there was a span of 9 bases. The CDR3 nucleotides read TGTGCCAGCAGTTTAGCCTCCGCCCCAGAGACCCAGTACTTC. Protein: CASSLASAPETQYF.